A selection of T cell receptor beta chains follows, all from one sample in a study of blood T cell repertoires in COVID-19. Using immunoSEQ multiplex PCR, the repertoire was profiled, and TCRdb retains in-frame clones only, with some absent. The sample consists of just under 350,000 clones, approximately 89% of them appearing once. The sequencing input was peripheral blood. Receptors were obtained from a woman between 18 and 29 years old who had recovered from COVID-19. Each CDR3 is given with its conserved first and last residue. Fields, in order: V gene, D gene, J gene, clone size, CDR3 protein, CDR3 DNA. A D gene is named only where the DNA matches it firmly. Clone size appears in some rows only: once, few, many, or a class for an expanded clone.

>TRBV7-2|TRBD2|TRBJ2-2|few
CASAQGTSYNGELFF
TGTGCCAGCGCTCAGGGGACTAGCTATAACGGGGAGCTGTTTTTT
>TRBV7-9|NA|TRBJ2-5|NA
CASSYFERLWWQETQYF
TGTGCCAGCAGTTATTTCGAGCGCCTCTGGTGGCAAGAGACCCAGTACTTC
>TRBV6-5|TRBD1|TRBJ1-2|few
CASLQGTLGYTF
TGTGCCAGCTTACAGGGGACCCTTGGCTACACCTTC
>TRBV7-2|NA|TRBJ1-5|NA
CASSSQTGMTQPQHF
TGTGCCAGCAGCTCCCAAACAGGGATGACTCAGCCCCAGCATTTT
>TRBV24-1|NA|TRBJ1-1|few
CATSIVRENTEAFF
TGTGCCACCAGTATCGTCAGGGAGAACACTGAAGCTTTCTTT
>TRBV7-2|TRBD2|TRBJ2-5|NA
CASSFQAGGRETQYF
TGTGCCAGCAGCTTCCAGGCGGGAGGGCGAGAGACCCAGTACTTC
>TRBV4-3|NA|TRBJ2-2|NA
CASSRGQNSNTGELFF
TGCGCCAGCAGCCGTGGACAGAACTCGAACACCGGGGAGCTGTTTTTT
>TRBV4-3|TRBD2|TRBJ2-1|NA
CASSQRLAGGLYNEQFF
TGCGCCAGCAGCCAGCGACTAGCGGGAGGGCTATACAATGAGCAGTTCTTC
>TRBV13|NA|TRBJ2-1|NA
CASSLELSGLAKVNEQFF
TGTGCCAGCAGCTTAGAATTATCGGGTCTAGCGAAAGTGAATGAGCAGTTCTTC
>TRBV6-4|NA|TRBJ2-1|NA
CASSDSGDEQFF
TGTGCCAGCAGTGACTCGGGAGATGAGCAGTTCTTC
>TRBV20-1|NA|TRBJ1-2|once
CSAVEDYGYTF
TGCAGTGCCGTAGAAGACTATGGCTACACCTTC
>TRBV7-8|NA|TRBJ1-2|NA
CASSLSQASNYGYTF
TGTGCCAGCAGCTTATCCCAAGCCTCGAACTATGGCTACACCTTC
>TRBV7-2|TRBD1|TRBJ1-1|once
CASSFGVGGPNEAFF
TGTGCCAGCAGCTTTGGGGTAGGGGGCCCCAACGAAGCTTTCTTT
>TRBV4-3|NA|TRBJ2-2|NA
CASSPRPGTGELFF
TGCGCCAGCAGCCCCCGGCCGGGAACCGGGGAGCTGTTTTTT
>TRBV7-9|TRBD1|TRBJ1-2|NA
CASSSSWGQNYGYTF
TGTGCCAGCAGCTCTTCCTGGGGACAGAACTATGGCTACACCTTC
>TRBV4-1|TRBD2|TRBJ2-1|NA
CASSQGETSGSYNEQFF
TGCGCCAGCAGCCAAGGGGAGACTAGCGGCTCCTACAATGAGCAGTTCTTC
>TRBV3-1/TRBV3-2|TRBD2|TRBJ2-2|NA
CASSQALAGAGELFF
TGTGCCAGCAGCCAAGCTCTAGCGGGAGCCGGGGAGCTGTTTTTT